The clone carrying this TCR beta chain was observed a few times. The antigen remains unidentified. The data stem from a study of beta chain features in type 1 diabetes. This CDR3 region has 17 residues. Germline CDR1 and CDR2: LGHNA and YSLEER. Trimming took off 3 bases at V and 0 bases at J, with 12 bases between the two ends. Whole-study results and caveats: Among all four CD4+ subsets, Type 1 diabetes patients had TCRB CDR3s that were moderately but significantly shorter. The VDJ junctions of type 1 diabetes patients carried fewer insertions and more deletions.

Of the isolated RNA, all was reverse transcribed, and so the sequenced material was expressed TCRB transcripts. Some clones are missing from TCRdb's copy, which holds only in-frame ones; the method was immunoSEQ multiplex PCR. The sample lists 600,000 or so clones, roughly an eighth occurring once. Sequenced input: naive CD4+ T cells from blood. The clonotype comes from a man between 18 and 29 years old with type 1 diabetes. The chain joins TRBV4-3 to TRBJ2-6, with D unresolved. Here the CDR3 DNA reads TGCGCCAGCAGCCAGGCCTGGGCGTTCTCTGGGGCCAACGTCCTGACTTTC. This encodes CASSQAWAFSGANVLTF.